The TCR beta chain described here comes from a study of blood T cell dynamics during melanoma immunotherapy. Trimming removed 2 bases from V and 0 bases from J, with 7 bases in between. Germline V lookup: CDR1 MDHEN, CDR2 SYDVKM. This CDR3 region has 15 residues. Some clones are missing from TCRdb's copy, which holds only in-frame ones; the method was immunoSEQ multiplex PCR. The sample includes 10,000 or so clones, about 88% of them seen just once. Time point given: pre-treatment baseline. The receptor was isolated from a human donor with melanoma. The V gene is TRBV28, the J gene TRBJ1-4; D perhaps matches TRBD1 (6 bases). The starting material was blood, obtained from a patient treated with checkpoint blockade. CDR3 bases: TGTGCCAGCAGTTTAACAGGGTCAACTAATGAAAAACTGTTTTTT. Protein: CASSLTGSTNEKLFF.